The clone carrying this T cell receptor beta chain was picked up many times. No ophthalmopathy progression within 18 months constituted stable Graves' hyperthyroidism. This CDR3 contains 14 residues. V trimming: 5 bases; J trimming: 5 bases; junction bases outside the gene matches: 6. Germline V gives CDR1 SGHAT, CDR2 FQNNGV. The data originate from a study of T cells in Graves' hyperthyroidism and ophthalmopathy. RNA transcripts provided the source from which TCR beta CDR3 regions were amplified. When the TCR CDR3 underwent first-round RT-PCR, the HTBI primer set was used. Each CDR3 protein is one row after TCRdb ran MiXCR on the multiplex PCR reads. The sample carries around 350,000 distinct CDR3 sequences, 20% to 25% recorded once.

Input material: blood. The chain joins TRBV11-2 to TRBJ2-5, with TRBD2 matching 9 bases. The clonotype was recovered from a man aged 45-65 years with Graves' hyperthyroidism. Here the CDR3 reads CASSQRTSAETQYF. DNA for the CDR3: TGTGCCAGCAGCCAACGGACTAGCGCGGAGACCCAGTACTTC.